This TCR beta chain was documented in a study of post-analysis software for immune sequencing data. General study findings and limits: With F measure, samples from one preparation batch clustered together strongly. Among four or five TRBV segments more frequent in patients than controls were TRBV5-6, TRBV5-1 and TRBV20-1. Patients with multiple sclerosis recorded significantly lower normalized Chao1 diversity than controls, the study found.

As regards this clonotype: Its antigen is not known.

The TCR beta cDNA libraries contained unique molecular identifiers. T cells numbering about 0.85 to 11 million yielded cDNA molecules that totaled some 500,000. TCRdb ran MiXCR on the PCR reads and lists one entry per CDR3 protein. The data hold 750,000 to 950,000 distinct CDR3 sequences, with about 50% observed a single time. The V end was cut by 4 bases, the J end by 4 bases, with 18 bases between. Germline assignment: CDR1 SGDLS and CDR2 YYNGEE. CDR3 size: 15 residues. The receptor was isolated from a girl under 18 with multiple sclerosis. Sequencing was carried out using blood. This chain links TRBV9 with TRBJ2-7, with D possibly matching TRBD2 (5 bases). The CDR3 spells CASSLRDGMGYEQYF. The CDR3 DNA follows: TGTGCCAGCAGCCTCCGGGATGGGATGGGTTACGAGCAGTACTTC.